This T cell receptor beta chain is from a study of T-cell reconstitution after alpha-beta-depleted transplantation in children. Study-wide results and limits: When one year had passed after transplant, most T-cell counts and diversity came from newly produced T cells. As was reported, about two months after transplant, alpha-beta T cells came from several hundred expanded graft clones. Diversity of TCRbeta at day 60 was high in some patients, arising from surviving recipient T cells and thymic progenitors.

This sample's TCRbeta library carried unique molecular identifier barcodes. TCRdb analysed the PCR reads with MiXCR anew, one entry per CDR3 protein. Found here are about 290,000 distinct CDR3 sequences, about 7.3% of them singletons; the top ten hold approximately 9%. The V end lost 2 bases, the J end lost 8 bases, and 10 bases lay between the germline ends. The CDR3 has 13 amino acids. From germline, CDR1 is SGHRS and CDR2 YFSETQ. The table lists this clonotype with many counts. Its antigen is as yet unknown. This TCR derives from a female patient aged 2-9 years who had a stem cell transplant for Fanconi anemia, so the T cells may come from the graft donor. The sequenced sample was peripheral blood, obtained 360 days after TCRalphabeta/CD19-depleted stem cell transplant. The chain carries TRBV5-1 and TRBJ2-2; perhaps TRBD1 as D (6 bases). CDR3 nucleotides: TGCGCCAGCAGCTTCCACAGGGAAGGGGAGCTGTTTTTT. It encodes CASSFHREGELFF.